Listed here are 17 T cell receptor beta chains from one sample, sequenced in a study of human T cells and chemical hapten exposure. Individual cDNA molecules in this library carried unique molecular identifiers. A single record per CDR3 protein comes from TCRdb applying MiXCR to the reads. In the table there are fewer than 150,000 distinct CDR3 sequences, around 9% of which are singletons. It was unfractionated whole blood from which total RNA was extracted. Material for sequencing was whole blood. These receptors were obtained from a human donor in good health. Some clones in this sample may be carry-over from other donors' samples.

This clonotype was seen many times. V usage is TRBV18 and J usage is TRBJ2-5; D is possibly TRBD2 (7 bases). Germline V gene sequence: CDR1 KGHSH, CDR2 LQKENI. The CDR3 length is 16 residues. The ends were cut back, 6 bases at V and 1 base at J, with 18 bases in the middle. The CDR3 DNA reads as TGTGCCAGCTCCCGAAACCGCGCGGGGGCCCAAGAGACCCAGTACTTC. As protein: CASSRNRAGAQETQYF.

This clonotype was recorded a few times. CDR3 residues: CASSLGADRVQETQYF. DNA for the CDR3: TGTGCCAGCAGCTTAGGAGCGGACAGGGTACAAGAGACCCAGTACTTC. The V call is TRBV7-9, the J call TRBJ2-5, with 8 positions matching TRBD1. Germline V gene sequence: CDR1 SEHNR, CDR2 FQNEAQ (reference sequence). The ends lost 1 base at V and 2 bases at J; junction bases unmatched: 6. The length of the CDR3 is 16 residues.

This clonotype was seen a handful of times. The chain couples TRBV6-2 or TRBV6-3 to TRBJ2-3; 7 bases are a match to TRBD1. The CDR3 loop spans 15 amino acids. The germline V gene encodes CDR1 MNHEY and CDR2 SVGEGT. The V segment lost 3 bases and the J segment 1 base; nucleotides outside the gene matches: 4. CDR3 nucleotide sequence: TGTGCCAGCAGTTATGGGGACAGCGGCACAGATACGCAGTATTTT. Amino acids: CASSYGDSGTDTQYF.

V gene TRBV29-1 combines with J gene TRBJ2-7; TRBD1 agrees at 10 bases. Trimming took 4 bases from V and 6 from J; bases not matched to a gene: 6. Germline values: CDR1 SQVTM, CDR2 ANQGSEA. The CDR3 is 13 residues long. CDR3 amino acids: CSVVGTGAGEQYF. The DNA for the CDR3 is TGCAGCGTTGTTGGGACAGGGGCCGGCGAGCAGTACTTC.

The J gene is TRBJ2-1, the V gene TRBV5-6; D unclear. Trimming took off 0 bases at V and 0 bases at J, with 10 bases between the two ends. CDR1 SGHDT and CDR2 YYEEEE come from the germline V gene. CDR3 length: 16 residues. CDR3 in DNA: TGTGCCAGCAGCTTGGAGGCAGTCAGCTCCTACAATGAGCAGTTCTTC. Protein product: CASSLEAVSSYNEQFF.

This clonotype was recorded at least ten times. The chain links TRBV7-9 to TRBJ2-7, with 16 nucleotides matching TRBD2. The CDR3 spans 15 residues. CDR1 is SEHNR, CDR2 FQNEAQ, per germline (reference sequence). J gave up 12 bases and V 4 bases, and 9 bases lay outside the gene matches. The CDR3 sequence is CASSYQGTSGRVWYF. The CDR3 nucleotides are TGTGCCAGCAGCTACCAGGGGACTAGCGGGAGGGTTTGGTACTTC.

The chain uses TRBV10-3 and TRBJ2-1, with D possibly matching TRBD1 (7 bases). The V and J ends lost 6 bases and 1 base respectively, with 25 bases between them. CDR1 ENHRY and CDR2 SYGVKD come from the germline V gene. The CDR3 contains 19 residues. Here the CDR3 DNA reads TGTGCCATCAGGGCGACAGGGTTAATTGCGGGAAGGTCCTACAATGAGCAGTTCTTC. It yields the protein CAIRATGLIAGRSYNEQFF.

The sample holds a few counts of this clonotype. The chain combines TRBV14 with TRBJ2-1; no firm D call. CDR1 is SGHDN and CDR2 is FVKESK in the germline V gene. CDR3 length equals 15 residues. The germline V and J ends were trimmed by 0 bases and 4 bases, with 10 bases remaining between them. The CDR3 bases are TGTGCCAGCAGCCAAGATGGATTCCTTTACAATGAGCAGTTCTTC. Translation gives CASSQDGFLYNEQFF.

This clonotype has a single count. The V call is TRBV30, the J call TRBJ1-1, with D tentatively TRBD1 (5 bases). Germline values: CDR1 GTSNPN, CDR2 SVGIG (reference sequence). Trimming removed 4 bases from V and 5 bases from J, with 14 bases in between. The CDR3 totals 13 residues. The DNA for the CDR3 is TGTGCCTGGAACAAGGGGATGAGAACTGAAGCTTTCTTT. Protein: CAWNKGMRTEAFF.

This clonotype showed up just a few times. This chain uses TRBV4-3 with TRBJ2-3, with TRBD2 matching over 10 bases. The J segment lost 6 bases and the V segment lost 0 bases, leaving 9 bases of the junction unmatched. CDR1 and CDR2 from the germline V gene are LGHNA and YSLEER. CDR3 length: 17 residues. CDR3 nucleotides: TGCGCCAGCAGCCAAGATAGAGCGGGGGGGCCGGTGGATACGCAGTATTTT. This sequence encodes CASSQDRAGGPVDTQYF.

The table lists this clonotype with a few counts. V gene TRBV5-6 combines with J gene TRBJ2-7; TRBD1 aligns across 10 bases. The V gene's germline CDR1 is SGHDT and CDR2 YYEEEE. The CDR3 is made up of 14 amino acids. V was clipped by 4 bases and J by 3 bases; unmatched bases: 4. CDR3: CASSGGDRGYEQYF. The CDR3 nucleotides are TGTGCCAGCAGCGGAGGGGACAGGGGCTACGAGCAGTACTTC.

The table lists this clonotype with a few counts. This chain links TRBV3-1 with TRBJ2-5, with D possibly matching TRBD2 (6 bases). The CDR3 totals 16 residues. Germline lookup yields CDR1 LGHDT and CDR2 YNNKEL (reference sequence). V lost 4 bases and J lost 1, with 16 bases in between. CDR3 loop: CASSRGTGGRQETQYF. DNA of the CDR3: TGTGCCAGCAGCCGGGGGACTGGAGGGCGCCAAGAGACCCAGTACTTC.

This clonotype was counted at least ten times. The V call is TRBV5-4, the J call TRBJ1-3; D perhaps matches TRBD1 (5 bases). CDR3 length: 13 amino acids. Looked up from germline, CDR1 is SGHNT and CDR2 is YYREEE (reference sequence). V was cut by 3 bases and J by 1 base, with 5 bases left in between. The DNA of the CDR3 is TGTGCCAGCAGCTGGGGGTCTGGAAACACCATATATTTT. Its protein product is CASSWGSGNTIYF.

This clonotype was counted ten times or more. CDR3 in DNA: TGCGCCAGCAGCTTCCCTACAGGGGGTTACAATGAGCAGTTCTTC. This encodes CASSFPTGGYNEQFF. J is TRBJ2-1 and V is TRBV5-1; 8 bases match TRBD1. This CDR3 region has 15 residues. Germline CDR1 is SGHRS and CDR2 is YFSETQ. V lost 2 bases and J lost 4; bases outside the gene matches: 5.

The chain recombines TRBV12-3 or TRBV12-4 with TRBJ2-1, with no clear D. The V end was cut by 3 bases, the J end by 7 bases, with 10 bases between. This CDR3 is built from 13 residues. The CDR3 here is CASSFNTENEQFF. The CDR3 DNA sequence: TGTGCCAGCAGTTTTAATACCGAAAATGAGCAGTTCTTC.

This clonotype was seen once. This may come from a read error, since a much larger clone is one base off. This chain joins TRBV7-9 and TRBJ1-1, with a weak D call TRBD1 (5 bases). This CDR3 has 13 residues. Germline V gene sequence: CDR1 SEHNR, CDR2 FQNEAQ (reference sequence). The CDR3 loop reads CASGTQSHTEASF. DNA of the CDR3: TGTGCCAGCGGGACGCAGTCTCACACTGAAGCTTCCTTT.

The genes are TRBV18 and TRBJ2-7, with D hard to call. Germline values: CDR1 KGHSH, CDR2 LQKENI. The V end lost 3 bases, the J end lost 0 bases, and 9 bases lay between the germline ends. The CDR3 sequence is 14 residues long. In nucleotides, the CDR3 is TGTGCCAGCTCACCGAACAGTGACTCCTACGAGCAGTACTTC. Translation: CASSPNSDSYEQYF. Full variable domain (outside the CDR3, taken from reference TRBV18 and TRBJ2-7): NAGVMQNPRHLVRRRGQEARLRCSPMKGHSHVYWYRQLPEEGLKFMVYLQKENIIDESGMPKERFSAEFPKEGPSILRIQQVVRGDSAAYFCASSPNSDSYEQYFGPGTRLTVT.